This T cell receptor beta chain was retrieved from a study of human thymus T cells. Clones were read by immunoSEQ multiplex PCR, and TCRdb kept only the in-frame ones, dropping some. The sample lists around 120,000 clones; 90% to 95% were seen once. Corrective heart surgery yielded resections, and these provided the thymus tissue. Donors were healthy Finnish infants having corrective surgery for congenital heart defects. This CDR3 has 13 residues. Germline lookup yields CDR1 SNHLY and CDR2 FYNNEI. This TCR came from a boy in the first two years of life with a congenital heart defect but otherwise immunologically healthy. V gene TRBV2 combines with J gene TRBJ1-4, with TRBD1 as a possible D gene (5 bases). The sequenced material came from thymus tissue. This CDR3 reads CALSQGNLGKLFF. The CDR3 DNA is TGTGCACTCAGCCAGGGTAATCTAGGAAAACTGTTTTTT.